This T cell receptor (beta chain) was identified in a study of T cells after posttransplantation cyclophosphamide listed by TCRdb under 2016. Concerning the study at large: Using TRB sequencing, the study followed how the T cell repertoire reconstituted after myeloablative bone marrow transplantation in which posttransplantation cyclophosphamide served as GVHD prophylaxis. Samples from around 35 PTCy-treated patients and under 20 related bone marrow donors of those patients were subjected to antigen receptor sequencing. Blood from all 35 or so PTCy patients with 1-year posttransplant specimens was subjected to TRB sequencing. In 3 patients, TRB sequencing was also performed on up to 3 more blood samples taken 2 to 5.2 years after transplant, and in a handful of patients, pretransplant blood was also TRB-sequenced. Because TRA and TRB clonality correlated tightly in 10 or so samples, the subsequent TCR analyses were limited to TRB only. Public TRB sequences were compared against a database of over 3,600 sequences linked to responses to pathogens, tumor antigens, self-antigens and alloantigens.

For this chain, trimming is 2 bases at the V end and 10 bases at the J end, and the number of junction bases without a gene match is 12. The CDR3 covers 18 residues, taking in both the cysteine and the phenylalanine. Just CDR3 DNA is preserved here, 54 bases in frame from base 1. The sample holds one count of this clone. Its antigen has not been determined. Base qualities are missing; no much larger clone stands one base away. The research as a whole found: The TRB repertoires of T cells infiltrating skin or the GI tract showed only limited overlap with the TRB repertoires found in blood. Donor-recipient similarity was low at 1-2 months but increased during the first year, and donor CD8+ memory clones often dominated later blood repertoires. Across under 50 patients, recipient CMV seropositivity and CMV reactivation were highly associated with TRB clonality; PTCy diversity was similar to CNI/methotrexate controls.

Genomic DNA was used for TRB sequencing, which was performed with the immunoSEQ assay at survey resolution or with the hsTCRB kit. The authors processed their data as follows. The immunoSEQ software handled initial read processing, and the LymphoSeq R package was used for repertoire analyses. For each TRB dataset, clonality was calculated as 1 minus normalized Shannon entropy, and the Gini coefficient was computed as well. Phenotypes of unsorted samples were inferred by mapping TRB sequences from sorted subsets of the recipient or donor onto unsorted samples of the same recipient. This immuneACCESS table, as held by TCRdb, lists in-frame sequences with V and J called but not all clones. Of the missing ones, under half trace to an unresolved V gene in checked studies; the others have no known cause. V and J calls plus clone size are reproduced from that table; the DNA served to infer D and trimming. Across this sample there are 16,000 or so clones, with about 90% seen only once. The top ten hold roughly 0.58% of the sample.

What this sample's treatment or condition label stands for: high-dose cyclophosphamide on days +3 and +4 as single-agent GVHD prophylaxis. Busulfan and fludarabine conditioning, a related or unrelated marrow graft, and cyclophosphamide on days +3 and +4 were given to PTCy patients. PTCy-treated patients were drawn from a prospective multi-institutional clinical trial. Peripheral blood and bone marrow mononuclear cells were isolated by Ficoll-Hypaque density centrifugation and were cryopreserved. FACS on a FACSAria II was used to sort CD4+ and CD8+ T cells, including the naive and memory subsets. This material consisted of CD4+ T cells sorted from blood, taken after allogeneic stem cell transplant with posttransplant cyclophosphamide. Here the chain combines TRBV5-3 and TRBJ2-1; the junction holds 16 bases that match TRBD2. TRBV5-3 is an ORF; its function is uncertain. This TCR derives from a male patient in his sixties who received an allogeneic stem cell transplant from a related donor and was CMV-positive. After a transplant, some T cells may have been passed on by the graft donor. The CDR3 protein is CARSLPKGLAGGPEEQFF. The DNA reads as follows: TGTGCCAGAAGCTTACCAAAGGGACTAGCGGGGGGGCCGGAGGAGCAGTTCTTC.